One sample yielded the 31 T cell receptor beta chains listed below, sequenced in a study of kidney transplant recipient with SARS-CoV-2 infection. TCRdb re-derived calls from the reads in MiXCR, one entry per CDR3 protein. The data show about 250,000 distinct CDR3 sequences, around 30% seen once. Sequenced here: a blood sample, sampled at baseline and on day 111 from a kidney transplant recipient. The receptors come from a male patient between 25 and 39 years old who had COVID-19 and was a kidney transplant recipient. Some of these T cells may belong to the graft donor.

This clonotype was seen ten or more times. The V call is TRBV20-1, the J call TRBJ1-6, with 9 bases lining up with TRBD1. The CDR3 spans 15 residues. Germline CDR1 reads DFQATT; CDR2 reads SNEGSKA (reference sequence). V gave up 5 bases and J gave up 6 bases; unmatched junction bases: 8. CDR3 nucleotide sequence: TGCAGTGCTCGTACAGGGGGCACCTCTAATTCACCCCTCCACTTT. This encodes CSARTGGTSNSPLHF.

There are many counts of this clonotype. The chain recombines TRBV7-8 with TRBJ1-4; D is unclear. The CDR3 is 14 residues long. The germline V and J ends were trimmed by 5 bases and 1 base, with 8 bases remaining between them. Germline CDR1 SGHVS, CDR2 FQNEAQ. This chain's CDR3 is CASSLEITNEKLFF. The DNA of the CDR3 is TGTGCCAGCAGCCTGGAGATAACTAATGAAAAACTGTTTTTT.

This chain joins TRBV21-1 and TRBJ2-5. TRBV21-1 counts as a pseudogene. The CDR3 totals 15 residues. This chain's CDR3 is CAGPEPTLRKETQYF. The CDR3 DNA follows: TGTGCCGGACCGGAACCCACGTTACGAAAAGAGACCCAGTACTTC.

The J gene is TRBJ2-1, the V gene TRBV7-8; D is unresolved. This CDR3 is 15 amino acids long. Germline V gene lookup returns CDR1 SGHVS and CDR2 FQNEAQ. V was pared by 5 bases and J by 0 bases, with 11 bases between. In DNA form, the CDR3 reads TGTGCCAGCAGCATGGACCTTGGCTCCTACAATGAGCAGTTCTTC. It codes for CASSMDLGSYNEQFF.

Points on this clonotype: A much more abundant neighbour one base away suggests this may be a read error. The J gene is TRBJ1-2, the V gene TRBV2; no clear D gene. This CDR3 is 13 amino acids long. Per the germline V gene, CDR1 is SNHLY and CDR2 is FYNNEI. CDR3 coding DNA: TGTGTCAGCACTGAAGATCAGCTTTATGGCTACACCTTC. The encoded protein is CVSTEDQLYGYTF.

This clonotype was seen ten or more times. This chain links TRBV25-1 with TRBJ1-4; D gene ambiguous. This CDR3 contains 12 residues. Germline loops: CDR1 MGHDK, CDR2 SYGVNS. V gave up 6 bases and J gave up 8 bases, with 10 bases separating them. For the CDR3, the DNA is TGTGCCAGCAGCGCCCTGGGGGAAAAACTGTTTTTT. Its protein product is CASSALGEKLFF.

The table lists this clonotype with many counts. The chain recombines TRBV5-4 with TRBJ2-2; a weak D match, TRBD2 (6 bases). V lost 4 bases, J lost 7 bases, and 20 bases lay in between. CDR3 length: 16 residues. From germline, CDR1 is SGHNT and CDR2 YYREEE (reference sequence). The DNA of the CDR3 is TGTGCCAGCAGCGCCTCGGGGGTGGTTTACGTCGGGGAGCTGTTTTTT. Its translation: CASSASGVVYVGELFF.

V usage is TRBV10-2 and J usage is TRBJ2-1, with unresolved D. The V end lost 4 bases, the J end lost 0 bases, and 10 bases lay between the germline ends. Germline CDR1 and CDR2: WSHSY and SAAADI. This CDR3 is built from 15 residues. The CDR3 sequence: CASSVASVSYNEQFF. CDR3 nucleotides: TGCGCCAGCAGTGTAGCTAGTGTCTCCTACAATGAGCAGTTCTTC.

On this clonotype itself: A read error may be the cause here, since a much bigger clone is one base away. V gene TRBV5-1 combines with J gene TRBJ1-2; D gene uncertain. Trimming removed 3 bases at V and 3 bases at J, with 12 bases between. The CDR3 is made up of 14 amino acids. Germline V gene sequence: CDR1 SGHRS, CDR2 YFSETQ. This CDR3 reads CASSSEPTDYGYTF. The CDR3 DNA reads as TGCGCCAGCAGCTCGGAGCCGACGGACTATGGCTACACCTTC.

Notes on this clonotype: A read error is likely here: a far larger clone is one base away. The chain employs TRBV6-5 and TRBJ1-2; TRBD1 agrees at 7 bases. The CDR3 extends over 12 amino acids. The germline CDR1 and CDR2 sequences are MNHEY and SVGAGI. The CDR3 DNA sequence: TGTGCCAGCAGTGGAGGGGGCTATGGCCACACCTTC. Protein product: CASSGGGYGHTF.

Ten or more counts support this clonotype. The CDR3 nucleotides are TGTGCCAGCAGCAGATGCCGATACCATGGAAAGACCTATGGCTACACCTTC. Protein: CASSRCRYHGKTYGYTF. V and J are TRBV7-9 and TRBJ1-2; unclear D gene. The V end lost 5 bases, the J end lost 4 bases, and 23 bases lay between the germline ends. The CDR3 has 17 residues. Germline CDR1 SEHNR, CDR2 FQNEAQ (reference sequence).

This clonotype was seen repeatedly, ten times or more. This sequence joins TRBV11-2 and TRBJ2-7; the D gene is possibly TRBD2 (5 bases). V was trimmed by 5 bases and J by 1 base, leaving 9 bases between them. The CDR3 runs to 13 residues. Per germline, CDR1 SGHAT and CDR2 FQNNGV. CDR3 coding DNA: TGTGCCAGCAGCCCGACGGGATCCTACGAGCAGTACTTC. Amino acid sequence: CASSPTGSYEQYF. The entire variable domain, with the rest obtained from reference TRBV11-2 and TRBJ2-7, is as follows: EAGVAQSPRYKIIEKRQSVAFWCNPISGHATLYWYQQILGQGPKLLIQFQNNGVVDDSQLPKDRFSAERLKGVDSTLKIQPAKLEDSAVYLCASSPTGSYEQYFGPGTRLTVT.

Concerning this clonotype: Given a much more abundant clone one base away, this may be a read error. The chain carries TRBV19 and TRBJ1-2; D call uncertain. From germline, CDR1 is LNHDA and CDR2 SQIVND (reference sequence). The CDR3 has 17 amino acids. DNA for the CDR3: TGTACCAGTAGTACGGATGTGACAAATCGAAAGACCTATGGCTACACCTTC. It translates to CTSSTDVTNRKTYGYTF.

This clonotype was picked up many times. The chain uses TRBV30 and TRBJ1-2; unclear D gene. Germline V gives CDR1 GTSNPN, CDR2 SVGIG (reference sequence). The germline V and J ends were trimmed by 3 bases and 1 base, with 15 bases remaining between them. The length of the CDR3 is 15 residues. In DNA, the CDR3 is TGTGCCTGGAGCCCCCTCCTCGGGAATAACTATGGCTACACCTTC. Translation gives CAWSPLLGNNYGYTF.

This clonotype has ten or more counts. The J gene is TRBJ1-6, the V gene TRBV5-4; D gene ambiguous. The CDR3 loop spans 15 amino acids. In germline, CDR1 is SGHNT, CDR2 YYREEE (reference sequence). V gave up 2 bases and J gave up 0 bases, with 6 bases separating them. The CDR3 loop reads CASSFGGSYNSPLHF. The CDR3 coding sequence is TGTGCCAGCAGCTTCGGCGGCTCCTATAATTCACCCCTCCACTTT. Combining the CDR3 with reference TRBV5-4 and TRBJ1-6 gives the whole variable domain ETGVTQSPTHLIKTRGQQVTLRCSSQSGHNTVSWYQQALGQGPQFIFQYYREEENGRGNFPPRFSGLQFPNYSSELNVNALELDDSALYLCASSFGGSYNSPLHFGNGTRLTVT.

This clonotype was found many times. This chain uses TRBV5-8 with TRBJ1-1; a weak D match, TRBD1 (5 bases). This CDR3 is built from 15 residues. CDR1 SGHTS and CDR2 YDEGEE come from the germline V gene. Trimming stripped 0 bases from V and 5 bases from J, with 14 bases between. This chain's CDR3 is CASSLEQVRGTEAFF. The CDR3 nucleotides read TGTGCCAGCAGCTTGGAACAGGTCCGGGGAACTGAAGCTTTCTTT. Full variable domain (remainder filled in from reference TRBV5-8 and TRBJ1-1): EAGVTQSPTHLIKTRGQQATLRCSPISGHTSVYWYQQALGLGLQFLLWYDEGEERNRGNFPPRFSGRQFPNYSSELNVNALELEDSALYLCASSLEQVRGTEAFFGQGTRLTVV.

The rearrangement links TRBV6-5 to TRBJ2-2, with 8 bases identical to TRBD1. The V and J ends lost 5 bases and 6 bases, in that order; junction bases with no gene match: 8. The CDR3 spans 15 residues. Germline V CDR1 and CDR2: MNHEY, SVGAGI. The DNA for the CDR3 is TGTGCCAGCAGTGCCCCTGGGACAGGCGCCGGGGAGCTGTTTTTT. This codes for CASSAPGTGAGELFF.

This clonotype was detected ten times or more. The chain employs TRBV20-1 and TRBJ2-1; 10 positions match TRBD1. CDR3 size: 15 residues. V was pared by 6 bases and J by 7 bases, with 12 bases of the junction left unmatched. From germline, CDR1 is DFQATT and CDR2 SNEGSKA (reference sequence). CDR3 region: CSAEDRDRGGNEQFF. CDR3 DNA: TGCAGTGCAGAAGACCGGGACAGGGGAGGGAATGAGCAGTTCTTC.

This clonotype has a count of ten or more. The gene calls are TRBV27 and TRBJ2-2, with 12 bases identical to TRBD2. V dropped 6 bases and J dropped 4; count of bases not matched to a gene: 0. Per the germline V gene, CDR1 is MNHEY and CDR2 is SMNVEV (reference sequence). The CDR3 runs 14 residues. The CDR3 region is CASRLAGGTGELFF. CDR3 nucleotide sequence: TGTGCCAGCAGACTAGCGGGAGGCACCGGGGAGCTGTTTTTT.

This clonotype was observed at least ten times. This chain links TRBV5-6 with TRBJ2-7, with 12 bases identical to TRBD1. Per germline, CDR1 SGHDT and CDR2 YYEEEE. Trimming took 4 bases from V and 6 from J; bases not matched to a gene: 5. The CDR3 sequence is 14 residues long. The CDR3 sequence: CASSLGQGASEQYF. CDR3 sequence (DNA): TGTGCCAGCAGCCTGGGACAGGGGGCGAGCGAGCAGTACTTC.

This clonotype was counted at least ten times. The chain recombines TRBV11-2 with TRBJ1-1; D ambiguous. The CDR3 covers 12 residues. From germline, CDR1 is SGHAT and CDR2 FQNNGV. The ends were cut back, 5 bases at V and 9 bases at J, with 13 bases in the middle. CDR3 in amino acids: CASSRNRVQAFF. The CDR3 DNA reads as TGTGCCAGCAGCCGCAATAGGGTCCAAGCTTTCTTT.

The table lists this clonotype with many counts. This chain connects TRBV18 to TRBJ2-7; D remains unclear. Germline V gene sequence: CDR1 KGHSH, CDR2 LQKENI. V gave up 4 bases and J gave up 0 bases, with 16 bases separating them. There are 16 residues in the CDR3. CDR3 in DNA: TGTGCCAGCTCACAACGAGTGATTCAGGACTCCTACGAGCAGTACTTC. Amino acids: CASSQRVIQDSYEQYF.

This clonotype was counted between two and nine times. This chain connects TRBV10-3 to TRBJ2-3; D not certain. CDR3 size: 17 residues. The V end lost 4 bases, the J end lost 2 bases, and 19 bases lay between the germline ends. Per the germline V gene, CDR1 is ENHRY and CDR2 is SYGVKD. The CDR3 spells CAISGYSGVSTTDTQYF. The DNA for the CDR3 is TGTGCCATCAGTGGATACTCTGGAGTAAGCACCACAGATACGCAGTATTTT.

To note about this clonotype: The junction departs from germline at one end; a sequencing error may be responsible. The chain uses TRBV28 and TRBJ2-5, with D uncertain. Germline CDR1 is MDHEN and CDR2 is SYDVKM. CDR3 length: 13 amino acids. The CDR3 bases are TGTGCCAGCAGTTTCGACGATTCAAGAGACCCAGACTTC. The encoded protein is CASSFDDSRDPDF.

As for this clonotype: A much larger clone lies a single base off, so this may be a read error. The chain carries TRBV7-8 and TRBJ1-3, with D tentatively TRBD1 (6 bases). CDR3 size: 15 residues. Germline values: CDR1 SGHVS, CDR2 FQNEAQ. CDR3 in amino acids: CAGSRWTDSGNTIYF. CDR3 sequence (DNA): TGTGCCGGCAGCAGATGGACAGACTCTGGAAACACCATATATTTT.

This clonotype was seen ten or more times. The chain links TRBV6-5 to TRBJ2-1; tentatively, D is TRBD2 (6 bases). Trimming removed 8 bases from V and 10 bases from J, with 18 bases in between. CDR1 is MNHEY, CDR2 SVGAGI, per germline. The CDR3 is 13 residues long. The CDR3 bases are TGTGCCAGCTACCGGACTAACCTAATGGAGCAGTTCTTC. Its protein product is CASYRTNLMEQFF.

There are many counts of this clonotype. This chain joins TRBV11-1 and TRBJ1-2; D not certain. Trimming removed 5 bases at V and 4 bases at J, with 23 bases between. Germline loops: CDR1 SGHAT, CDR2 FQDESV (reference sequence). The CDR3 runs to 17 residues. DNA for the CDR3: TGTGCCAGCAGCACAACGCTTAAGGCTGGAAAGACCTATGGCTACACCTTC. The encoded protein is CASSTTLKAGKTYGYTF.

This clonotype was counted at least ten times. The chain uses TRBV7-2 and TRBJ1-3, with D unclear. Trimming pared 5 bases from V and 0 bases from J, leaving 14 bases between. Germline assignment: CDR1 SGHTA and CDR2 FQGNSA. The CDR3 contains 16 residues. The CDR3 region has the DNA TGTGCCAGCAGCAAACAGCTACTAAACTCTGGAAACACCATATATTTT. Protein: CASSKQLLNSGNTIYF. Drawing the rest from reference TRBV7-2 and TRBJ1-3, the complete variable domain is GAGVSQSPSNKVTEKGKDVELRCDPISGHTALYWYRQSLGQGLEFLIYFQGNSAPDKSGLPSDRFSAERTGGSVSTLTIQRTQQEDSAVYLCASSKQLLNSGNTIYFGEGSWLTVV.

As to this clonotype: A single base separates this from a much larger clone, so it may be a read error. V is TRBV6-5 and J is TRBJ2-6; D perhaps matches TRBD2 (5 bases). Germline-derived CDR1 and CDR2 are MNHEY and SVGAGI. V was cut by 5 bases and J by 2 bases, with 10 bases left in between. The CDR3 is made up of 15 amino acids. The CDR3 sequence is CASSEGSPGANVLTF. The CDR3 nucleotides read TGTGCCAGCAGTGAGGGCAGCCCTGGGGCCAACGTCCTGACTTTC.

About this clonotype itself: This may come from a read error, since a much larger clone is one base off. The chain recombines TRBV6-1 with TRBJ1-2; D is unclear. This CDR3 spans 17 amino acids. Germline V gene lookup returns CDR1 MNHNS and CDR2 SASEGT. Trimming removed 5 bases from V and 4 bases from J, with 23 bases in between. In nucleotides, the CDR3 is TGTGCCAGCAGTACCGATGTCTCTATGCGAAACACCTATGGCTACACCTTC. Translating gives CASSTDVSMRNTYGYTF.

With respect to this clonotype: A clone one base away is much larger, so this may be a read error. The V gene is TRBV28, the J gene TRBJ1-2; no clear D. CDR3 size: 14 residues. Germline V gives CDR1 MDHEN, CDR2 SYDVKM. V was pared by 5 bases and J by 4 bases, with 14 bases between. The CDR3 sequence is CASSADPPGYGYTF. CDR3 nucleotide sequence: TGTGCCAGCAGTGCCGACCCCCCGGGCTATGGCTACACCTTC.